This T cell receptor (beta chain) was recorded in a study of blood T cell repertoires in COVID-19. Study at large: Donors in the United States, Italy and Spain gave samples during acute or convalescent COVID-19.

The recovered donors of Cohort 3 showed two negative PCRs, clearance, or symptom resolution. This CDR3 is built from 14 residues. Per germline, CDR1 LNHDA and CDR2 SQIVND (reference sequence). Trimming took 0 bases from V and 3 from J, leaving 6 bases between them. Profiling relied on immunoSEQ multiplex PCR, and the TCRdb table lists in-frame clones only, not all of them. The top ten hold more than 7.5% of the sample, which has roughly 200,000 clones, 86% seen once. This receptor was taken from a woman in her twenties or thirties who had recovered from COVID-19. This chain joins TRBV19 and TRBJ1-5, with D possibly TRBD1 on 5 matching bases. The sequenced sample was PBMCs or T cells enriched from blood (not recorded which). The CDR3 sequence: CASSIEQVNQPQHF. CDR3 nucleotide sequence: TGTGCCAGTAGTATAGAACAGGTCAATCAGCCCCAGCATTTT. The variable domain in full, with the rest retrieved from reference TRBV19 and TRBJ1-5, is DGGITQSPKYLFRKEGQNVTLSCEQNLNHDAMYWYRQDPGQGLRLIYYSQIVNDFQKGDIAEGYSVSREKKESFPLTVTSAQKNPTAFYLCASSIEQVNQPQHFGDGTRLSIL.